The entry that follows covers one T cell receptor (beta chain) sequence. The data derive from a study of T cells in localized non-small cell lung cancer. V was pared by 2 bases and J by 5 bases, with 13 bases of the junction left unmatched. The CDR3 is 18 residues long. CDR1 SGHNT and CDR2 YENEEA come from the germline V gene. Sequencing used immunoSEQ multiplex PCR; TCRdb keeps in-frame clones, though not all of them. The profile shows over a thousand clones, 25% to 30% of them singletons. The origin of this receptor is a woman between 35 and 75 years old with stage I squamous cell lung carcinoma. The material was normal lung tissue next to the tumor, obtained before any cancer treatment. The rearrangement links TRBV11-3 to TRBJ2-4; 9 bases map to TRBD2. The CDR3 region is CASSLNSGTSSGENIQYF. In DNA form, the CDR3 reads TGTGCCAGCAGCTTAAACTCCGGGACTAGCTCAGGTGAAAACATTCAGTACTTC.